This T cell receptor beta chain was identified during a study of naive and memory T cell subsets. Study results and limitations: Potentially, T cell activation and differentiation skew this RNA-based measurement.

The ends were cut back, 6 bases at V and 5 bases at J, with 18 bases in the middle. The CDR3 has 15 residues. Germline CDR1 KGHSH, CDR2 LQKENI. The table lists this clonotype with a few counts. The antigen is undetermined. An oligonucleotide containing a UMI was ligated to the 3' end of TCR cDNA. RNA was extracted from approximately 2.4 ml of whole blood of healthy adults. Input was about 1 to 1,100 ng of DNase-treated total RNA without cell sorting. Four PCR rounds used nested alpha and beta constant region primers plus the SP2 primer. A single record per CDR3 protein comes from TCRdb applying MiXCR to the 5' RACE reads. The table shows tens of thousands of distinct CDR3 sequences, with less than 10% occurring only once.

V and J are TRBV18 and TRBJ2-3; perhaps TRBD2 as D (7 bases). This receptor was obtained from a female donor in good health. CDR3 sequence reads: CASSLGGGGRDTQYF. The DNA for the CDR3 is TGTGCCAGCTCCCTGGGCGGCGGGGGCCGAGATACGCAGTATTTT.